This passage covers 3 T cell receptor beta chains from one sample sequenced in a study of cytomegalovirus exposure and HLA in healthy donors. PCR was performed using 60 Vbeta and 13 Jbeta primers. TCRdb's copy holds only in-frame clones and misses some; the assay was immunoSEQ multiplex PCR. The table includes 95,000 to 150,000 clones, 65% to 80% detected once. Sequencing input: PBMCs. All receptors come from a man aged 25-45 years in good health and CMV-seronegative.

The chain uses TRBV19 and TRBJ2-7, with D possibly matching TRBD1 (8 bases). Trimming pared 6 bases from V and 1 base from J, leaving 16 bases between. There are 15 residues in the CDR3. From germline, CDR1 is LNHDA and CDR2 SQIVND (reference sequence). For the CDR3, the DNA is TGTGCCAGTAGCCCGGGAGGACAGGGATCCTACGAGCAGTACTTC. This translates into CASSPGGQGSYEQYF.

The chain links TRBV5-1 to TRBJ1-1; TRBD1 aligns across 10 bases. The CDR3 runs to 14 residues. Germline loops: CDR1 SGHRS, CDR2 YFSETQ. V was clipped by 4 bases and J by 5 bases; unmatched bases: 5. CDR3 sequence reads: CASSIDRGRTEAFF. The CDR3 nucleotides read TGCGCCAGCAGCATTGACAGGGGGCGAACTGAAGCTTTCTTT.

The rearrangement joins TRBV5-1 to TRBJ1-4; D remains ambiguous. There are 15 residues in the CDR3. Trimming cost V 4 bases and J 8 bases, with 18 bases left between them. CDR1 and CDR2 from the germline V gene are SGHRS and YFSETQ. The CDR3 coding sequence is TGCGCCAGCAGCCTGAGGTCACCCCCGGGGGAAAAACTGTTTTTT. Encoded protein: CASSLRSPPGEKLFF. The entire variable domain, with the rest obtained from reference TRBV5-1 and TRBJ1-4, is as follows: KAGVTQTPRYLIKTRGQQVTLSCSPISGHRSVSWYQQTPGQGLQFLFEYFSETQRNKGNFPGRFSGRQFSNSRSEMNVSTLELGDSALYLCASSLRSPPGEKLFFGSGTQLSVL.